This T cell receptor beta chain stems from a study of T cell changes during pregnancy in multiple sclerosis. Germline values: CDR1 SNHLY, CDR2 FYNNEI. This CDR3 comprises 15 residues. Unmatched junction bases numbered 4, after V lost 4 bases and J lost 1 base. Clones were sequenced by immunoSEQ multiplex PCR, and TCRdb holds only the in-frame ones, with some missing. The sample includes fewer than 65,000 clones, around nine tenths of them seen just once. The specimen comprised CD4+ T cells from peripheral blood mononuclear cells, sampled after pregnancy. The source of this sequence is a female donor with multiple sclerosis, enrolled in a pregnancy study. V is TRBV2 and J is TRBJ2-3, with TRBD2 matching over 8 bases. The CDR3 loop reads CASSGSGSRTDTQYF. The CDR3 DNA reads TGTGCCAGCAGTGGGAGCGGGAGTCGCACAGATACGCAGTATTTT.